Listed below are T cell receptor beta chains from one sample, sequenced in a study of technical replicates of blood from several donors. This table comes from immunoSEQ multiplex PCR, and its TCRdb copy is limited to in-frame clones, with some not included. Of roughly 87,000 clones in the sample, 85% to 95% were seen once. The specimen sequenced was T cells isolated from PBMCs. These TCRs come from a human donor in good health. Each CDR3 is given with its conserved first and last residue. D genes are given only for firm matches. Not every row has a clone size; where given, it reads once, few, many or a size class.

>-|TRBJ1-1|-|TRBV6-1
TGTGCCAGCAGTGAATATTCTGGAGCGAACACTGAAGCTTTCTTT
CASSEYSGANTEAFF
>-|TRBJ1-1|-|TRBV6-5
TGTGCCAGCAGTTACGGCCAGGGAGGGGTCAAAGCTTTCTTT
CASSYGQGGVKAFF
>-|TRBJ1-2|-|TRBV11-3
TGTGCCAGCAGCTTAGCGGGTGTGAGTGGCTACACCTTC
CASSLAGVSGYTF
>-|TRBJ2-5|-|TRBV28
TGTGCCAGCAGTTTAGCAGACCAAGAGACCCAGTACTTC
CASSLADQETQYF
>-|TRBJ2-1|-|TRBV9
TGTGCCAGCAGCGGCCGTGGGGCGCGAGGTGAGCAGTTCTTC
CASSGRGARGEQFF
>-|TRBJ2-7|-|TRBV19
TGTGCCAGCCAACCAGACAACTTTGGCGAGCAGTACTTC
CASQPDNFGEQYF
>TRBD1|TRBJ2-1|-|TRBV6-6
TGTGCCAGCAGCTCAGGCCGGGACAGGGGCTTCAATGAGCAGTTCTTC
CASSSGRDRGFNEQFF
>-|TRBJ1-1|-|TRBV11-3
TGTGCCAGCAGCTTAGATCCTGAGGGATGGGCTTTCTTT
CASSLDPEGWAFF
>-|TRBJ2-1|-|TRBV18
TGTGCCAGCTCACCACTGTCTCTGAGTTCCTACAATGAGCAGTTCTTC
CASSPLSLSSYNEQFF
>TRBD1|TRBJ2-3|-|TRBV5-4
TGTGCCAGCAGCTGGGGACAGGGGGGAACGACAGATACGCAGTATTTT
CASSWGQGGTTDTQYF
>-|TRBJ1-2|-|TRBV4-1
TGCGCCAGCAGCCAAGAGACAGTTAACTATGGCTACACCTTC
CASSQETVNYGYTF
>-|TRBJ1-2|-|TRBV14
TGTGCCAGCGAAACGCAGGGGAGCTATGGCTACACCTTC
CASETQGSYGYTF
>-|TRBJ2-2|-|TRBV28
TGTGCCAGCAGTCCGGGGTACACCGGGGAGCTGTTTTTT
CASSPGYTGELFF
>-|TRBJ2-1|-|TRBV6-5
TGTGCCAGCAGTTACCCTCTAGGCAATGAGCAGTTCTTC
CASSYPLGNEQFF
>-|TRBJ1-4|-|TRBV6-6
TGTGCCAGCAGACCCCAGGGAACAACTAATGAAAAACTGTTTTTT
CASRPQGTTNEKLFF
>-|TRBJ2-7|-|TRBV28
TGTGCCAGCAGTTTAGGGTCTAGCAAGAACTACGAGCAGTACTTC
CASSLGSSKNYEQYF
>-|TRBJ2-3|-|TRBV7-4
TGTGCCAGCAGCTCCCCGGTGGATACGCAGTATTTT
CASSSPVDTQYF
>-|TRBJ2-2|-|TRBV5-6
TGTGCCAGCAGCTTGGGGGCCTACAGGGATTCCACCGGGGAGCTGTTTTTT
CASSLGAYRDSTGELFF
>TRBD1|TRBJ1-2|-|TRBV9
TGTGCCAGCAGCCCCCGAGAGGGGCAGGGGGCGATTGGCTACACCTTC
CASSPREGQGAIGYTF
>TRBD1|TRBJ2-1|-|TRBV10-1
TGCGCCAGCGGAGCACGGACAGGGGTCTCCTACAATGAGCAGTTCTTC
CASGARTGVSYNEQFF
>TRBD1|TRBJ2-7|-|TRBV25-1
TGTGCCAGCACCGGGACAGGGGGGTTGGGGCAGTACTTC
CASTGTGGLGQYF
>TRBD1|TRBJ1-2|-|TRBV29-1
TGCAGCGTTGAAGATACCCCCCTAACAGGGGTGATGGACTATGGCTACACCTTC
CSVEDTPLTGVMDYGYTF
>-|TRBJ1-2|-|TRBV7-2
TGTGCCAGCAGCTTACCCCCCAGGAATAACTATGGCTACACCTTC
CASSLPPRNNYGYTF
>-|TRBJ1-3|-|TRBV7-9
TGTGCCAGCAGCTTAAAGTCCAGCTCTGGAAACACCATATATTTT
CASSLKSSSGNTIYF
>TRBD2|TRBJ2-4|-|TRBV6-4
TGTGCCAGCAGTGACTCAAGCGGGAGGCAAAACATTCAGTACTTC
CASSDSSGRQNIQYF
>-|TRBJ1-2|-|TRBV6-5
TGTGCCAGCATACAACCGACAGCGCCTTATGGCTACACCTTC
CASIQPTAPYGYTF
>TRBD1|TRBJ2-1|-|TRBV27
TGTGCCAGCAGTTCAACATCCGGGACAGCGAGATACAATGAGCAGTTCTTC
CASSSTSGTARYNEQFF
>-|TRBJ1-4|-|TRBV9
TGTGCCAGCAGCACCGTGGACAGTAATGAAAAACTGTTTTTT
CASSTVDSNEKLFF
>TRBD2|TRBJ2-3|-|TRBV5-4
TGTGCCAGCAGCTCTCTAGCGGGGAGTGCAGATACGCAGTATTTT
CASSSLAGSADTQYF
>-|TRBJ1-1|-|TRBV5-1
TGCGCCAGCAGCTTACGGGGGACTGAAGCTTTCTTT
CASSLRGTEAFF
>-|TRBJ1-5|-|TRBV27
TGTGCCAGCAGTTTCGCCCTAGGTCAGCCCCAGCATTTT
CASSFALGQPQHF
>TRBD1|TRBJ2-1|-|TRBV4-2
TGTGCCAGCAGCCAAGAGCCTCCCCCTATGACAGGGCAGACCTACAATGAGCAGTTCTTC
CASSQEPPPMTGQTYNEQFF
>TRBD1|TRBJ1-5|-|TRBV2
TGTGCCAGCAGCGGACCGGGACAGCAGCCCCAGCATTTT
CASSGPGQQPQHF
>TRBD2|TRBJ2-3|-|TRBV12-5
TGTGCTAGTGGTTTGGTTCTGAGCGGGGGACGTGGTACGCAGTATTTT
CASGLVLSGGRGTQYF
>-|TRBJ2-7|-|TRBV7-9
TGTGCCAGCAGCTCCTATAGCTCCTACGAGCAGTACTTC
CASSSYSSYEQYF
>TRBD1|TRBJ1-4|-|TRBV10-2
TGCGCCAGCAGGGGGACAGCAACTAATGAAAAACTGTTTTTT
CASRGTATNEKLFF
>-|TRBJ2-5|-|TRBV7-9
TGTGCCAGCAGCATCGGACAACTATGGGAGACCCAGTACTTC
CASSIGQLWETQYF
>-|TRBJ2-1|-|TRBV11-3
TGTGCCAGCAGGAAAGAGAGTCAGGCCCCCGAGCAGTTCTTC
CASRKESQAPEQFF
>-|TRBJ1-4|-|TRBV6-1
TGTGCCAGCAGTGAAAGGCAGGTAGAGAAACTGTTTTTT
CASSERQVEKLFF
>-|TRBJ2-7|once|TRBV28
TGTGCCAGCAGTTTGAGCACCACCTACGAGCAGTACTTC
CASSLSTTYEQYF